The source of this T cell receptor beta chain is a study of blood T cell repertoires in COVID-19. Overall study context: Material from acute and convalescent COVID-19 was sourced from the United States, Italy and Spain. From T cells, B-cell-depleted T cells, or PBMCs came the material, which was cDNA or gDNA.

In terms of age and location, participants ranged from roughly 18 to 100 years and lived in about 25 US areas. Membership in each cohort depended on participant-reported clinical history. Measured with immunoSEQ multiplex PCR; TCRdb has only the in-frame clones, and not every one. The sample gives over 250,000 clones, roughly 90% of which show up once; roughly 2.6% is in the top ten. V lost 4 bases to trimming and J lost 0 bases; unmatched junction nucleotides: 12. Germline V lookup: CDR1 MDHEN, CDR2 SYDVKM. The CDR3 has 18 residues. Source material: PBMCs or T cells enriched from blood (not recorded which). The chain carries TRBV28 and TRBJ2-3; 8 positions agree with TRBD1. This TCR was sampled from a man in his sixties who had recovered from COVID-19. The CDR3 bases are TGTGCCAGCAGTTCCCAGACAGGGGCCCGCTCTAGCACAGATACGCAGTATTTT. This translates into CASSSQTGARSSTDTQYF.